The rows below give T cell receptor beta chains drawn from one sample of a study of tumor-infiltrating lymphocytes in primary liver carcinoma. Via MiXCR, TCRdb re-called the multiplex PCR reads, giving one row per CDR3 protein. The repertoire holds about 180,000 distinct CDR3 sequences, with 50% to 75% as singletons. Sample: peripheral blood. The receptors stem from a man aged 35-49 years with primary liver carcinoma and hepatitis B virus infection. Each CDR3 is given with its conserved first and last residue. The order of the fields is V gene, CDR3 protein.

V: TRBV4-1; CDR3: CASSPMTSGSYNSPLHF
V: TRBV29-1; CDR3: CSVTGQGAGELFF
V: TRBV5-1; CDR3: CASSSAGGSKGTEAFF
V: TRBV6-1; CDR3: CASSESGNYGYTF
V: TRBV11-2; CDR3: CASSLTWTAGDAYEHYF
V: TRBV4-1; CDR3: CASSQAGKGYGYTF
V: TRBV11-2; CDR3: CASSSITSDQRGEQFF
V: TRBV11-2; CDR3: CASSPWTRDNEQFF
V: TRBV6-1; CDR3: CASSENLQGAWGYTF
V: TRBV12-3/TRBV12-4; CDR3: CASSLALRQFLEPHHF
V: TRBV6-6; CDR3: CASSYLGLEYEQYF
V: TRBV6-6; CDR3: CASSYPLGEQYF
V: TRBV29-1; CDR3: CSVEARDNEQFF
V: TRBV2; CDR3: CASGQDRASAKNIQYF
V: TRBV4-1; CDR3: CASSHPGRGAYGQYF
V: TRBV11-2; CDR3: CASRSLARGRYEQYF
V: TRBV12-3/TRBV12-4; CDR3: CASRRFEVETQYF
V: TRBV11-2; CDR3: CASSLQVAGAGELFF
V: TRBV11-2; CDR3: CASSLVWGAGNTEAFF
V: TRBV11-2; CDR3: CASSRDFNTGELFF
V: TRBV11-1; CDR3: CASSSPMVYEQFF
V: TRBV5-5; CDR3: CASSLGAYNELFF
V: TRBV10-3; CDR3: CAITDGGPSYNEQFF
V: TRBV12-3/TRBV12-4; CDR3: CASSLRGWNSRTNEQFF
V: TRBV10-3; CDR3: CAISEQGNTGELFF
V: TRBV5-5; CDR3: CASSLTDDQPQHF